Presented here are 28 T cell receptor beta chains from one specimen sequenced in a study. One entry per CDR3 protein, called by TCRdb with MiXCR from the RT-PCR reads. Of 650,000 to 800,000 distinct CDR3 sequences in the sample, over 12% are singletons; the top ten hold roughly 4%. The sample taken for sequencing was memory CD4+ T cells from blood. The receptors shown here come from a female donor in good health, serving as a healthy control.

This clonotype was found many times. The J gene is TRBJ2-3, the V gene TRBV12-3 or TRBV12-4; D could derive from TRBD1 or TRBD2 (6 bases each). CDR3 length: 14 residues. The V gene lost 5 bases and the J gene lost 6 bases, with 15 bases spanning the gap. CDR3 protein: CASSQIPGADTQYF. CDR3 coding DNA: TGTGCCAGCAGTCAGATACCGGGGGCGGATACGCAGTATTTT.

Ten or more counts support this clonotype. The J gene is TRBJ1-1, the V gene TRBV7-9; 7 bases line up with TRBD1. Germline V gives CDR1 SEHNR, CDR2 FQNEAQ (reference sequence). The ends lost 5 bases at V and 0 bases at J; junction bases unmatched: 9. The CDR3 has 16 residues. The CDR3 nucleotides are TGTGCCAGCAGCGCCAGAGGGACAGTAATGAACACTGAAGCTTTCTTT. Encoded protein: CASSARGTVMNTEAFF.

J is TRBJ2-2 and V is TRBV5-4; D ambiguous. V shed 0 bases and J shed 3 bases, with 9 bases lying between them. CDR1 SGHNT and CDR2 YYREEE come from the germline V gene (reference sequence). The CDR3 is made up of 15 amino acids. CDR3: CASSLARKHTGELFF. CDR3 bases: TGTGCCAGCAGCTTGGCCAGGAAACACACCGGGGAGCTGTTTTTT.

This clonotype was detected ten times or more. The rearrangement joins TRBV12-3 or TRBV12-4 to TRBJ1-1; D is undetermined. The CDR3 has 16 amino acids. Trimming stripped 2 bases from V and 3 bases from J, with 16 bases between. This chain's CDR3 is CASSLWGGYGDTEAFF. The CDR3 DNA reads TGTGCCAGCAGTTTATGGGGAGGGTACGGCGACACTGAAGCTTTCTTT.

The chain couples TRBV7-9 to TRBJ2-7; TRBD1 matches 8 bases. Trimming took 5 bases from V and 9 from J; bases not matched to a gene: 15. The V gene's germline CDR1 is SEHNR and CDR2 FQNEAQ (reference sequence). CDR3 length equals 15 residues. CDR3 sequence reads: CASSPSTGEIRGQYF. CDR3 bases: TGTGCCAGCAGCCCCTCGACAGGGGAAATTCGTGGGCAGTACTTC.

The chain links TRBV29-1 to TRBJ1-5, with 11 positions matching TRBD1. Germline CDR1 and CDR2: SQVTM and ANQGSEA. This CDR3 has 13 residues. V dropped 5 bases and J dropped 5; count of bases not matched to a gene: 2. The CDR3 here is CSVWDRGYQPQHF. The CDR3 nucleotides are TGCAGCGTTTGGGACAGGGGGTATCAGCCCCAGCATTTT.

The chain couples TRBV5-1 to TRBJ1-3; D not certain. The V and J ends lost 0 bases and 0 bases respectively, with 7 bases between them. The CDR3 is 15 amino acids. Germline V gives CDR1 SGHRS, CDR2 YFSETQ. The chain's CDR3 is CASSLGQHSGNTIYF. DNA of the CDR3: TGCGCCAGCAGCTTGGGGCAGCACTCTGGAAACACCATATATTTT.

This chain connects TRBV5-1 to TRBJ2-2; unclear D gene. The germline gives CDR1 SGHRS, CDR2 YFSETQ. V was clipped by 4 bases and J by 0 bases, with 10 bases between them. This CDR3 has 15 residues. In nucleotides, the CDR3 is TGCGCCAGCAGCGTACGGGCCTCGAACACCGGGGAGCTGTTTTTT. Translation: CASSVRASNTGELFF.

Turning to this clonotype: A single base separates this from a much larger clone, so it may be a read error. The chain links TRBV5-1 to TRBJ2-1; possible D gene TRBD1, 6 bases. The CDR3 spans 15 residues. V lost 5 bases and J 5 bases, leaving 17 bases between the germline ends. Germline V gene lookup returns CDR1 SGHRS and CDR2 YFSETQ. Written as DNA, the CDR3 is TGCGCCAGCAGATCAGGGGCGGAGGCTCACAATGAGCAGTTCTTC. It translates to CASRSGAEAHNEQFF.

This clonotype was counted between two and nine times. The J gene is TRBJ1-1, the V gene TRBV12-5; no clear D gene. CDR1 is LGHNT and CDR2 is FRNRAP in the germline V gene. The CDR3 runs to 16 residues. V lost 0 bases, J lost 4 bases, and 15 bases lay in between. CDR3 in DNA: TGTGCTAGTGGTTTGGTACTTGGGGAGGCGGGCACTGAAGCTTTCTTT. Translated: CASGLVLGEAGTEAFF.

This clonotype was observed at least ten times. The V call is TRBV20-1, the J call TRBJ1-6; 9 bases align to TRBD1. Trimming cost V 3 bases and J 9 bases; bases outside gene matches: 6. From germline, CDR1 is DFQATT and CDR2 SNEGSKA (reference sequence). This CDR3 has 14 amino acids. CDR3 residues: CSARTGGNGSPLHF. CDR3 nucleotide sequence: TGCAGTGCTAGGACAGGGGGGAATGGTTCACCCCTCCACTTT.

This clonotype came up many times. The chain has TRBV5-1 and TRBJ2-7, with TRBD1 identical over 7 bases. Trimming took 5 bases from V and 4 from J; bases not matched to a gene: 6. CDR1 and CDR2 from the germline V gene are SGHRS and YFSETQ. This CDR3 has 13 residues. CDR3 bases: TGCGCCAGCAGTCCCAGGGGGATATACGAGCAGTACTTC. As protein: CASSPRGIYEQYF.

This rearrangement joins TRBV7-6 to TRBJ1-1, with D maybe TRBD1 (5 bases). The germline V gene has CDR1 SGHVS and CDR2 FNYEAQ. V lost 7 bases and J lost 7, with 22 bases in between. The CDR3 runs to 15 residues. The CDR3 region has the DNA TGTGCCAGCAAAAGTACGGCGGGACGGGATAATGAAGCTTTCTTT. Translating gives CASKSTAGRDNEAFF.

The sample holds a few counts of this clonotype. The chain carries TRBV20-1 and TRBJ1-5, with TRBD1 as a possible D gene (5 bases). CDR3 length: 15 residues. The ends were cut back, 5 bases at V and 1 base at J, with 15 bases in the middle. Germline values: CDR1 DFQATT, CDR2 SNEGSKA (reference sequence). The CDR3 reads CSASSQGRSNQPQHF. The CDR3 DNA reads TGCAGTGCTTCCTCGCAGGGTCGGAGCAATCAGCCCCAGCATTTT.

This clonotype came up many times. V usage is TRBV29-1 and J usage is TRBJ2-5, with 7 bases aligning to TRBD2. Germline values: CDR1 SQVTM, CDR2 ANQGSEA. This CDR3 spans 13 amino acids. Unmatched junction bases numbered 7, after V lost 5 bases and J lost 4 bases. This CDR3 reads CSVTWGRGETQYF. The CDR3 nucleotides read TGCAGCGTTACATGGGGGAGGGGAGAGACCCAGTACTTC.

This clonotype was counted at least ten times. J is TRBJ2-2 and V is TRBV10-3; 8 bases agree with TRBD1. Trimming at V came to 10 bases and at J to 9 bases, leaving 13 bases not matched to a gene. Germline V lookup: CDR1 ENHRY, CDR2 SYGVKD. The CDR3 sequence is 14 residues long. For the CDR3, the DNA is TGTGCCACCACAGGGGGTGAAGGGGCTCGGGAGCTGTTTTTT. Translated: CATTGGEGARELFF.

The chain's CDR3 is CATRTQRTGAGPRVVTDTQYF. CDR3 coding DNA: TGTGCCACCAGGACCCAGCGGACAGGTGCGGGGCCCAGGGTAGTGACAGATACGCAGTATTTT. The chain employs TRBV15 and TRBJ2-3; D is possibly TRBD1 (7 bases). The germline CDR1 and CDR2 sequences are LNHNV and YYDKDF (reference sequence). The CDR3 has 21 residues. With 6 bases removed from V and 3 bases from J, the gap between germline ends came to 34 bases.

This chain joins TRBV2 and TRBJ1-2; weak D call: TRBD1 (5 bases). V lost 5 bases to trimming and J lost 8 bases, with 12 bases between them. CDR3 size: 12 residues. The germline V gene has CDR1 SNHLY and CDR2 FYNNEI. CDR3 amino acids: CASSWDVGGYTF. The CDR3 nucleotides are TGTGCCAGCAGTTGGGACGTGGGGGGCTACACCTTC.

The chain recombines TRBV5-6 with TRBJ2-3; no clear D. Germline V gene data show CDR1 as SGHDT and CDR2 as YYEEEE. Deletions cut 2 bases from V and 1 base from J, with 8 bases between. The CDR3 runs 14 residues. The CDR3 is CASSFYGRTDTQYF. The CDR3 DNA reads as TGTGCCAGCAGCTTTTACGGCCGCACAGATACGCAGTATTTT.

The chain links TRBV20-1 to TRBJ1-2, with D possibly matching TRBD1 (5 bases). Germline V lookup: CDR1 DFQATT, CDR2 SNEGSKA (reference sequence). CDR3 length: 13 residues. Trimming took off 3 bases at V and 6 bases at J, with 14 bases between the two ends. The CDR3 is CSASPGLGDGYTF. As DNA, the CDR3 is TGCAGTGCTAGCCCGGGGCTCGGGGATGGCTACACCTTC.

This clonotype turned up a few times. The chain couples TRBV27 to TRBJ2-7; 8 bases agree with TRBD2. The CDR3 loop spans 16 amino acids. V shed 6 bases and J 2 bases; nucleotides not matched to a gene: 12. CDR1 and CDR2 (germline): MNHEY, SMNVEV (reference sequence). The CDR3 is CASSTLSSGWAYEQYF. The CDR3 region has the DNA TGTGCCAGCAGCACCCTCTCTAGCGGGTGGGCCTACGAGCAGTACTTC.

This clonotype was seen ten or more times. In DNA, the CDR3 is TGTGCCAGCACAACTAGCGGGAGTAACAATGAGCAGTTCTTC. Amino acids: CASTTSGSNNEQFF. V gene TRBV6-2 or TRBV6-3 combines with J gene TRBJ2-1, with 11 bases identical to TRBD2. The J segment lost 5 bases and the V segment lost 7 bases, leaving 4 bases of the junction unmatched. The germline V gene encodes CDR1 MNHEY and CDR2 SVGEGT. This CDR3 spans 14 amino acids.

This clonotype has more than one count but fewer than ten. The V gene is TRBV24-1, the J gene TRBJ1-3; D uncertain. Trimming removed 5 bases from V and 1 base from J, with 5 bases in between. The CDR3 loop spans 13 amino acids. The germline CDR1 and CDR2 sequences are KGHDR and SFDVKD. The CDR3 DNA sequence: TGTGCCACCAGTGGGGATTCTGGAAACACCATATATTTT. As protein: CATSGDSGNTIYF.

The table lists this clonotype with a few counts. The chain links TRBV7-2 to TRBJ2-1, with 8 positions matching TRBD1. CDR3 length: 15 amino acids. The V gene's germline CDR1 is SGHTA and CDR2 FQGNSA. V gave up 1 base and J gave up 6 bases; unmatched junction bases: 5. CDR3 in amino acids: CASSLVGTGSNEQFF. DNA for the CDR3: TGTGCCAGCAGCTTAGTGGGGACAGGTAGCAATGAGCAGTTCTTC.

This clonotype was found a few times. This rearrangement joins TRBV15 to TRBJ1-1; the D gene is possibly TRBD1 (5 bases). This CDR3 is 15 amino acids long. The V gene's germline CDR1 is LNHNV and CDR2 YYDKDF (reference sequence). V lost 0 bases and J lost 4, with 12 bases in between. For the CDR3, the DNA is TGTGCCACCAGCAGAGATCTCGTGGGGGGCACTGAAGCTTTCTTT. It codes for CATSRDLVGGTEAFF. The variable domain in full, with the rest retrieved from reference TRBV15 and TRBJ1-1, is DAMVIQNPRYQVTQFGKPVTLSCSQTLNHNVMYWYQQKSSQAPKLLFHYYDKDFNNEADTPDNFQSRRPNTSFCFLDIRSPGLGDTAMYLCATSRDLVGGTEAFFGQGTRLTVV.

This clonotype was counted ten times or more. The rearrangement joins TRBV7-2 to TRBJ2-3, with 8 positions matching TRBD1. The germline CDR1 and CDR2 sequences are SGHTA and FQGNSA. The CDR3 runs to 14 residues. The ends lost 7 bases at V and 8 bases at J; junction bases unmatched: 11. CDR3 in amino acids: CASNIQGGRGTQYF. CDR3 DNA: TGTGCCAGCAATATACAGGGGGGACGCGGTACGCAGTATTTT.

The sample holds many counts of this clonotype. The chain combines TRBV12-3 or TRBV12-4 with TRBJ2-7; 7 bases fit TRBD1. With 5 bases clipped from V and 6 bases from J, the junction kept 4 bases outside the gene matches. This CDR3 has 12 amino acids. The CDR3 reads CASSRQGFEQYF. The CDR3 bases are TGTGCCAGCAGTAGACAGGGATTCGAGCAGTACTTC.

The chain carries TRBV28 and TRBJ2-3, with TRBD2 as a possible D gene (5 bases). This CDR3 is 13 amino acids long. V lost 10 bases to trimming and J lost 2 bases, with 13 bases between them. The germline V gene encodes CDR1 MDHEN and CDR2 SYDVKM. The CDR3 spells CANRGALTDTQYF. CDR3 nucleotides: TGTGCCAACCGGGGAGCCCTCACAGATACGCAGTATTTT.